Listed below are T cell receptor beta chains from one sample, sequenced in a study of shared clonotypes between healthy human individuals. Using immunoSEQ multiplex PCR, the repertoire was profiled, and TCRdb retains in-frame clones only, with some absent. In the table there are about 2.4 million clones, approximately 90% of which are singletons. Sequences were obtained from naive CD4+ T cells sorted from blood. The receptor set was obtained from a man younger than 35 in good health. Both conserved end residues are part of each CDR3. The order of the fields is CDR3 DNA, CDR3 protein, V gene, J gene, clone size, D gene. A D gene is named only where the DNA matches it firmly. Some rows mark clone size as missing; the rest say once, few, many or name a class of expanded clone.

TGTGCCAGCTCGCGGGAAACCGGGGAGCTGTTTTTT	CASSRETGELFF	TRBV18	TRBJ2-2	-	-
TGTGCCAGTAGTATTATGGTGCAGGGAGGTCAGCCCCAGCATTTT	CASSIMVQGGQPQHF	TRBV19	TRBJ1-5	-	-
TGCGCCAGCAGCCCGAGCCTGTTTTCGGGACAGGGAACCTACGAGCAGTACTTC	CASSPSLFSGQGTYEQYF	TRBV5-1	TRBJ2-7	-	TRBD1
TGCGCCAGCAGCCAAGATGGGACGGCCACCTACGAGCAGTACTTC	CASSQDGTATYEQYF	TRBV4-3	TRBJ2-7	-	-
TGCGCCAGCAGCCAAGTCCCCTACGAGCAGTACTTC	CASSQVPYEQYF	TRBV4-1	TRBJ2-7	-	-
TGCGCCAGCAGCCCCAACTCTGGACAGTATAATTCACCCCTCCACTTT	CASSPNSGQYNSPLHF	TRBV5-1	TRBJ1-6	-	-
TGTGCCAGCAGCTTAGCGCTGGGACAGGGGGCGGGTGGCTACACCTTC	CASSLALGQGAGGYTF	TRBV7-9	TRBJ1-2	-	TRBD1
TGTGCCAGCAGCTTGAAGACAGGGCGAGAGACCCAGTACTTC	CASSLKTGRETQYF	TRBV5-4	TRBJ2-5	-	TRBD1
TGTGCCAGCATAGAGTGGTTAGCCGAAGCTTTCTTT	CASIEWLAEAFF	TRBV6-1	TRBJ1-1	-	-
TGTGCCAGCAGCCGCCGAACAGGGTACAATCAGCCCCAGCATTTT	CASSRRTGYNQPQHF	TRBV7-2	TRBJ1-5	-	-
TGTGCCAGCAGTGTATCGCGGGCAGGGGAAGACGAGCAGTACTTC	CASSVSRAGEDEQYF	TRBV6-1	TRBJ2-7	-	-
TGTGCCAGCAGCCATGGACAGGCGTACTCTGGGGCCAACGTCCTGACTTTC	CASSHGQAYSGANVLTF	TRBV21-1	TRBJ2-6	-	-
TGCGCCAGCAGCCCTTCGACAGGAGGCACCGGGGAGCTGTTTTTT	CASSPSTGGTGELFF	TRBV10-1	TRBJ2-2	-	-
TGTGCCAGCAGCGGACCCCAGGGGGTTGTTGAAAAACTGTTTTTT	CASSGPQGVVEKLFF	TRBV5-8	TRBJ1-4	-	TRBD1
TGTGCCAGCAGTGAACCGGGACAGGGGAACTATGGCTACACCTTC	CASSEPGQGNYGYTF	TRBV6-1	TRBJ1-2	once	TRBD1
TGCAGCGTTGACTATGGTGTAGGTGGCTACACCTTC	CSVDYGVGGYTF	TRBV29-1	TRBJ1-2	-	-
TGTGCCAGCAGTGAACAACAAGGAAACACCATATATTTT	CASSEQQGNTIYF	TRBV2	TRBJ1-3	few	-
TGTGCCAGCACCACTCACAGGGGCGCACACCACGGGGAGCAGTACTTC	CASTTHRGAHHGEQYF	TRBV11-2	TRBJ2-7	-	TRBD1
TGCAGCGTTGACAGGGACAACTATGGCTACACCTTC	CSVDRDNYGYTF	TRBV29-1	TRBJ1-2	-	-
TGTGCCAGCAGCCCGACAGGGTTAGAATACAATGAGCAGTTCTTC	CASSPTGLEYNEQFF	TRBV7-2	TRBJ2-1	once	TRBD1
TGTGCCAGCAGCCCCCAGCCTTACGAGCAGTACTTC	CASSPQPYEQYF	TRBV7-9	TRBJ2-7	-	-
TGTGCCAGCAGCACTAGGAGGGACAGGTCCGACAATGAGCAGTTCTTC	CASSTRRDRSDNEQFF	TRBV7-2	TRBJ2-1	-	TRBD1
TGTGCCAGCAGCCCCCAAGGACAGGAGTTCTACACCTTC	CASSPQGQEFYTF	TRBV7-9	TRBJ1-2	-	TRBD1
TGTGCCAGCAGCTTGGTGGGACAGGGGGTCTACGAGCAGTACTTC	CASSLVGQGVYEQYF	TRBV5-8	TRBJ2-7	-	TRBD1
TGTGCCAGCAGCGTACGTGCCGGGGAGCTGTTTTTT	CASSVRAGELFF	TRBV9	TRBJ2-2	once	-
TGTGCCAGCTCACCAGGGACAGGGGTTGCGGATACGCAGTATTTT	CASSPGTGVADTQYF	TRBV18	TRBJ2-3	-	TRBD1
TGTGCCAGCAGCTACGGACTGATCAATGAGCAGTTCTTC	CASSYGLINEQFF	TRBV11-3	TRBJ2-1	-	-
TGTGCCAGTAGCAATCAGGGCGCAGGGAACACTGAAGCTTTCTTT	CASSNQGAGNTEAFF	TRBV19	TRBJ1-1	-	-
TGTGCCAGCAGCCCCGGGACAAAGGTTGACTCTAACTATGGCTACACCTTC	CASSPGTKVDSNYGYTF	TRBV7-2	TRBJ1-2	once	-
TGTGCCAGCAGCTTGGGAGGGGGACAGCCCCAGCATTTT	CASSLGGGQPQHF	TRBV5-6	TRBJ1-5	-	-
TGCGCCAGCAGCCAAGAGGGGGGGCTAGCGGGCACAGATACGCAGTATTTT	CASSQEGGLAGTDTQYF	TRBV4-3	TRBJ2-3	-	-
TGTGCCAGCAGTTTCATAGTGAGCAATCAGCCCCAGCATTTT	CASSFIVSNQPQHF	TRBV28	TRBJ1-5	-	-
TGTGCCAGCAGGACCACAGGGGGCGGGTACGAGCAGTACTTC	CASRTTGGGYEQYF	TRBV27	TRBJ2-7	-	TRBD1